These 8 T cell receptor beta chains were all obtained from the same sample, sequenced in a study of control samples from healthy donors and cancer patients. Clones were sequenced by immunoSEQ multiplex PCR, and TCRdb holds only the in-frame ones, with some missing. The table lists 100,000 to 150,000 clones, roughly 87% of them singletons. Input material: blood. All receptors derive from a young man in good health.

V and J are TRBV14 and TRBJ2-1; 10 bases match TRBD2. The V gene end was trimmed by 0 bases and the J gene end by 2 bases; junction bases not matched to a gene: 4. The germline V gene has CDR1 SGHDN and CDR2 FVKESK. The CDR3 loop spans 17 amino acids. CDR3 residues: CASSQDFGTSAYNEQFF. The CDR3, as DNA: TGTGCCAGCAGCCAAGATTTCGGGACTAGCGCCTACAATGAGCAGTTCTTC.

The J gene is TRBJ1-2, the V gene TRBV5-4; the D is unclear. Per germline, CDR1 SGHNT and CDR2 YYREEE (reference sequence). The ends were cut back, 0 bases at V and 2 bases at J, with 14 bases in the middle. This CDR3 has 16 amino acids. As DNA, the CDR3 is TGTGCCAGCAGCTTGGAGCTTCGGGGAACGAACTATGGCTACACCTTC. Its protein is CASSLELRGTNYGYTF.

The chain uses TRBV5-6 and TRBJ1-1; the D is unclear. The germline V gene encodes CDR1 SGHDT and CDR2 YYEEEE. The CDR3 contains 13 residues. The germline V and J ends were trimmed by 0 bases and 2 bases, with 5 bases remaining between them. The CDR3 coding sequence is TGTGCCAGCAGCTTGGCCGGTAACACTGAAGCTTTCTTT. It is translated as CASSLAGNTEAFF.

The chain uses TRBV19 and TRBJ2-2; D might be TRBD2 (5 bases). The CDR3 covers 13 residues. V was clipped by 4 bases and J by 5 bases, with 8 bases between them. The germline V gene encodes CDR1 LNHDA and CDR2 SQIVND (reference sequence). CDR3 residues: CASSTRGTGELFF. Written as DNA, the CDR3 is TGTGCCAGTAGTACCCGAGGGACCGGGGAGCTGTTTTTT.

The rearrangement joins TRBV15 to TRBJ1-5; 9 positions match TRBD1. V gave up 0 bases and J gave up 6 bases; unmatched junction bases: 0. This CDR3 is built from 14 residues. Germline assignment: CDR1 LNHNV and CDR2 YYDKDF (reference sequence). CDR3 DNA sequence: TGTGCCACCAGCAGAGAGGACAGGGGTCAGCCCCAGCATTTT. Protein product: CATSREDRGQPQHF.

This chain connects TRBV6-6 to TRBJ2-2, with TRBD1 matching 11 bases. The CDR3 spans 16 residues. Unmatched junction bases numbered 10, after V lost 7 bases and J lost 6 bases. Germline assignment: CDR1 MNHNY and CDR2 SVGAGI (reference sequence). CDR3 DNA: TGTGCCAGCACTATCGTTTGGGGACAGGGGGCCGGGGAGCTGTTTTTT. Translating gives CASTIVWGQGAGELFF.

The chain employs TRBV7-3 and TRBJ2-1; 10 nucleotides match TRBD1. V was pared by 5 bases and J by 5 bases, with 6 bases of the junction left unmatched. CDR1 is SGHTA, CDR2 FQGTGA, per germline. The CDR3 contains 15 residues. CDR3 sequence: CASSPGTGDHNEQFF. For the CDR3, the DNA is TGTGCCAGCAGCCCCGGGACAGGGGATCACAATGAGCAGTTCTTC.

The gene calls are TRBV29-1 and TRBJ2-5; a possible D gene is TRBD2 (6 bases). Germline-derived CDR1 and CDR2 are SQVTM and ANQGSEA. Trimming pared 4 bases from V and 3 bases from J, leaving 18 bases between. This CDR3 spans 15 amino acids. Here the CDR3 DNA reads TGCAGCGTTGCTGGGGGGATTTCGCTAGAAGAGACCCAGTACTTC. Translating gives CSVAGGISLEETQYF.